This T cell receptor beta chain was found in a study of blood T cells in healthy people across ages. Overall study findings and caveats: Naive T cell percentage showed a strong correlation with the diversity of TCR beta.

A sample-barcoded 5' primer and a J-beta primer mix were used in a second PCR of roughly 7 to 11 cycles. MiXCR, run by TCRdb on the 5' RACE reads, gives a single entry per CDR3 protein. The top ten hold about 18% of the sample, which has just under 900,000 distinct CDR3 sequences, more than 25% seen once. This clonotype has ten or more counts. Antigen: not known. This sequence originates from an elderly woman in good health. Sequencing input: blood.

The CDR3 is CASSLAKTSGGTDTQYF. CDR3 nucleotide sequence: TGTGCCAGCAGCTTAGCAAAGACTAGCGGGGGGACAGATACGCAGTATTTT. The chain carries TRBV7-2 and TRBJ2-3; 13 nucleotides match TRBD2. With 0 bases clipped from V and 3 bases from J, the junction kept 3 bases outside the gene matches. The CDR3 has 17 amino acids. Germline CDR1 SGHTA, CDR2 FQGNSA.